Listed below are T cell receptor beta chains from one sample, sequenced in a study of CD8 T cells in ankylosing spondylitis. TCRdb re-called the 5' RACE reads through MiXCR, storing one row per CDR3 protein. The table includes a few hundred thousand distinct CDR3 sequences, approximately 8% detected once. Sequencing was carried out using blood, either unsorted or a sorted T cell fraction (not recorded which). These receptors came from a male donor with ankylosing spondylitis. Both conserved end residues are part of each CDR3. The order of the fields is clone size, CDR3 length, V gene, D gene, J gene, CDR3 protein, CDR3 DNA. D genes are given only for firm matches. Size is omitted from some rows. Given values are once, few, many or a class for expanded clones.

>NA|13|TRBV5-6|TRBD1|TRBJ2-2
CASSTDRVGELFF
TGTGCCAGCAGCACCGACAGGGTGGGGGAGCTGTTTTTT
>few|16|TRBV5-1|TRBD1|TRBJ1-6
CASSRQGRAYNSPLHF
TGCGCCAGCAGCAGACAGGGGAGAGCCTATAATTCACCCCTCCACTTT
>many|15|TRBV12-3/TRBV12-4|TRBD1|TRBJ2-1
CASSFFRDRVNEQFF
TGTGCCAGCAGTTTTTTCCGGGACAGGGTCAATGAGCAGTTCTTC
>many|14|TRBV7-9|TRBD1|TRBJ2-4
CASSPRDRENIQYF
TGTGCCAGCAGCCCCCGGGACAGGGAAAACATTCAGTACTTC
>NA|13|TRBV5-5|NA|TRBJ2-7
CASGFGLIDEQYF
TGTGCCAGCGGCTTTGGGCTAATCGACGAGCAGTACTTC
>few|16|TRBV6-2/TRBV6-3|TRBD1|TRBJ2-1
CASSQNRGPGYNEQFF
TGTGCCAGCAGTCAAAACAGGGGTCCAGGATACAATGAGCAGTTCTTC
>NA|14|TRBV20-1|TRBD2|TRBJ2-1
CSARPRREGYEQFF
TGCAGTGCCAGGCCCCGGAGGGAGGGATATGAGCAGTTCTTC
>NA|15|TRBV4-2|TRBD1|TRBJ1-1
CASSQDSNRGTEAFF
TGTGCCAGCAGCCAAGATAGTAACAGGGGGACTGAAGCTTTCTTT
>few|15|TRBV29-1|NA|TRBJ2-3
CSVETWVVSTDTQYF
TGCAGCGTTGAAACATGGGTAGTCAGCACAGATACGCAGTATTTT
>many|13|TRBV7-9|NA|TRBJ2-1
CASSLILGYEQFF
TGTGCCAGCAGCTTAATCCTCGGATATGAGCAGTTCTTC